This TCR beta chain was observed in a study of beta chain features in type 1 diabetes. Study findings and constraints: Among patients with Type 1 diabetes, TCRB CDR3s were moderately but significantly shorter in every one of the four CD4+ subsets.

Germline assignment: CDR1 SGHDT and CDR2 YYEEEE. Trimming shortened V by 3 bases and J by 8 bases, and 9 bases separated the two germline ends. The CDR3 covers 12 residues. Comments on this clone: Its antigen is not identified.

As every portion of the isolated RNA was reverse transcribed, the sequencing read expressed TCRB transcripts. Repertoires were generated with immunoSEQ multiplex PCR, while TCRdb's copy carries only in-frame clones and drops some. Seen here are 250,000 or so clones, less than 35% observed once, and the top ten hold under 4.5%. This chain uses TRBV5-6 with TRBJ2-1; D not certain. The specimen sequenced was central memory CD4+ T cells from blood. The TCR comes from a man under 40 in good health. Here the CDR3 reads CASSSVSHEQFF. CDR3 bases: TGTGCCAGCAGCTCCGTATCTCATGAGCAGTTCTTC.